Listed below are T cell receptor beta chains from one sample, sequenced in a study of blood T cells in healthy people across ages. Via MiXCR, TCRdb re-called the 5' RACE reads, giving one row per CDR3 protein. The profile shows 700,000 or so distinct CDR3 sequences, over 20% of them singletons. Material: blood. The source of these receptors is a man between 65 and 85 years old in good health. Each CDR3 is given with its conserved first and last residue. A D gene is named only where the DNA matches it firmly. A row's size may be missing; if present it is once, few, many or a size class.

TRBJ2-5,few,17,TRBD1,TRBV4-1,CASSQDKRTGLGETQYF,TGCGCCAGCAGCCAAGATAAGAGGACAGGGTTGGGGGAGACCCAGTACTTC
TRBJ2-5,.,14,.,TRBV13,CASSLRVSGETQYF,TGTGCCAGCAGCTTAAGAGTGAGTGGAGAGACCCAGTACTTC
TRBJ2-1,few,18,TRBD2,TRBV7-6,CASSPPRGAGGPLDEQFF,TGTGCCAGCAGCCCCCCACGCGGAGCGGGAGGGCCTTTAGATGAGCAGTTCTTC
TRBJ1-2,few,18,TRBD1,TRBV7-2,CASSLSSGTVQGPYGYTF,TGTGCCAGCAGCTTAAGTTCTGGGACAGTTCAAGGACCATATGGCTACACCTTC
TRBJ2-5,few,16,TRBD2,TRBV5-1,CASSLEARGSQETQYF,TGCGCCAGCAGCTTGGAAGCGCGGGGGAGTCAAGAGACCCAGTACTTC
TRBJ2-2,.,15,.,TRBV9,CASSGPALGTGELFF,TGTGCCAGCAGCGGGCCAGCGCTTGGCACCGGGGAGCTGTTTTTT
TRBJ2-3,.,15,.,TRBV7-3,CASSLRGRRGDTQYF,TGTGCCAGCAGCTTAAGGGGACGGAGGGGAGATACGCAGTATTTT
TRBJ2-1,.,13,TRBD2,TRBV24-1,CATQEASGIEQFF,TGTGCCACCCAGGAGGCTAGCGGGATAGAGCAGTTCTTC
TRBJ2-3,many,16,TRBD2,TRBV7-2,CASSLESASGGATQYF,TGTGCCAGCAGCTTAGAGTCGGCTAGCGGGGGGGCCACGCAGTATTTT
TRBJ2-7,.,13,.,TRBV10-3,CAISEGVIYEQYF,TGTGCCATCAGTGAGGGGGTAATCTACGAGCAGTACTTC
TRBJ1-2,few,15,.,TRBV12-3/TRBV12-4,CASSFRQARAGRPTF,TGTGCCAGCAGTTTCCGGCAGGCGCGGGCGGGTAGACCCACCTTC
TRBJ2-7,.,15,.,TRBV5-1,CASSLEGHSSYEQYF,TGCGCCAGCAGCTTGGAAGGCCACAGCTCCTACGAGCAGTACTTC
TRBJ2-7,.,14,.,TRBV7-9,CASSLSRTGTEQYF,TGTGCCAGCAGCTTAAGTCGGACGGGGACCGAGCAGTACTTC
TRBJ2-5,few,11,TRBD1,TRBV20-1,CSAGTAGTQYF,TGCAGTGCCGGGACAGCCGGGACCCAGTACTTC
TRBJ2-3,.,14,TRBD2,TRBV30,CAWSGGRQGDTQYF,TGTGCCTGGAGTGGCGGGAGACAAGGAGATACGCAGTATTTT
TRBJ2-6,few,14,.,TRBV5-6,CASSFYSGANVLTF,TGTGCCAGCAGCTTCTACTCTGGGGCCAACGTCCTGACTTTC
TRBJ1-1,few,13,.,TRBV5-6,CASRLSLNTEAFF,TGTGCCTCAAGGCTGAGTCTGAACACTGAAGCTTTCTTT
TRBJ2-6,.,15,.,TRBV13,CASSFQSSGANVLTF,TGTGCCAGCAGCTTCCAGAGCTCTGGGGCCAACGTCCTGACTTTC
TRBJ1-1,.,14,TRBD1,TRBV20-1,CSASPRDRATEAFF,TGCAGTGCTAGTCCCCGGGACAGGGCCACTGAAGCTTTCTTT
TRBJ2-2,.,15,.,TRBV12-3/TRBV12-4,CASSRQGSNTGELFF,TGTGCCAGCAGTCGCCAGGGCTCCAACACCGGGGAGCTGTTTTTT
TRBJ1-1,few,12,.,TRBV29-1,CSVEGRYTEAFF,TGCAGCGTGGAAGGACGATACACTGAAGCTTTCTTT
TRBJ2-5,few,13,.,TRBV5-1,CASSFDWGKTQYF,TGCGCCAGCAGCTTCGACTGGGGGAAGACCCAGTACTTC
TRBJ2-5,few,12,.,TRBV20-1,CSARMGTETQYF,TGCAGTGCTAGAATGGGAACAGAGACCCAGTACTTC
TRBJ2-2,few,15,TRBD1,TRBV5-1,CASSLDRTATGELFF,TGCGCCAGCAGCCTGGACAGGACGGCCACCGGGGAGCTGTTTTTT
TRBJ2-5,few,13,TRBD1,TRBV7-2,CASSPGQWETQYF,TGTGCCAGCAGCCCGGGACAGTGGGAGACCCAGTACTTC
TRBJ1-2,.,16,.,TRBV5-1,CASSPEWSRVSYGYTF,TGCGCCAGCAGCCCAGAGTGGTCCCGGGTATCGTATGGCTACACCTTC
TRBJ2-7,.,14,.,TRBV28,CASSFWPRSYEQYF,TGTGCCAGCAGTTTTTGGCCGCGCTCCTACGAGCAGTACTTC
TRBJ1-6,.,17,.,TRBV10-3,CAISQRQRSSYNSPLHF,TGTGCCATCAGTCAGAGACAGAGGAGCTCCTATAATTCACCCCTCCACTTT
TRBJ1-1,once,15,.,TRBV5-1,CASFPRDGMNTEAFF,TGCGCCAGCTTCCCTCGGGACGGGATGAACACTGAAGCTTTCTTT
TRBJ1-2,few,15,.,TRBV20-1,CSARDRGRGHISYTF,TGCAGTGCTAGAGATAGGGGGAGGGGACATATAAGCTACACCTTC
TRBJ2-1,.,18,TRBD2,TRBV7-2,CASSLYTSGGFTWNEQFF,TGTGCCAGCAGCTTATATACTAGCGGGGGTTTCACATGGAATGAGCAGTTCTTC
TRBJ2-6,.,14,.,TRBV7-2,CASGWASGANVLTF,TGTGCCAGCGGCTGGGCCTCTGGGGCCAACGTCCTGACTTTC
TRBJ1-2,.,16,.,TRBV28,CASSGPVWGANYGYTF,TGTGCCAGCAGTGGCCCCGTGTGGGGAGCTAACTATGGCTACACCTTC